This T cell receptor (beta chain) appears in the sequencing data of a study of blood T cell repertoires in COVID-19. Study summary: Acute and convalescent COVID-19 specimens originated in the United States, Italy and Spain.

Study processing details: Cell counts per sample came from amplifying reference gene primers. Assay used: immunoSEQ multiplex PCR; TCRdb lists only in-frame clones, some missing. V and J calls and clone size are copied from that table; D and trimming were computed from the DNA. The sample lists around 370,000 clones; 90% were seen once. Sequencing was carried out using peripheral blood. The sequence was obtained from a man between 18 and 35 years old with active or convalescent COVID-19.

The CDR3 is CASSKNRAGSYEQYF. DNA of the CDR3: TGTGCCAGCAGCAAAAACAGGGCCGGGTCCTACGAGCAGTACTTC. V and J are TRBV21-1 and TRBJ2-7; TRBD1 is taken as the D call from the table, unchecked against the DNA. TRBV21-1 is a listed pseudogene. This CDR3 region has 15 residues.